The next 11 T cell receptor beta chains were all read from a single sample in a study of blood T cell repertoires in COVID-19. The table came from immunoSEQ multiplex PCR; TCRdb's copy has only in-frame clones and leaves some out. The repertoire holds some 150,000 clones, with about 82% as singletons. Sequenced input: peripheral blood. The receptors originated from a woman older than 75 with active or convalescent COVID-19.

The genes are TRBV3-1 (or the pseudogene TRBV3-2) and TRBJ1-2; perhaps TRBD1 as D (6 bases). Germline V gene lookup returns CDR1 LGHDT and CDR2 YNNKEL (reference sequence). V was pared by 2 bases and J by 1 base, with 8 bases between. CDR3 size: 14 residues. CDR3 residues: CASSQKGGNYGYTF. The CDR3 DNA sequence: TGTGCCAGCAGCCAAAAAGGGGGTAACTATGGCTACACCTTC.

The V and J genes are TRBV7-2 and TRBJ2-2, with 8 bases identical to TRBD1. CDR1 and CDR2 (germline): SGHTA, FQGNSA. With V trimmed by 2 bases and J by 4 bases, 3 bases remained unmatched. CDR3 size: 15 residues. CDR3 sequence: CASSLITGGTGELFF. The CDR3 DNA sequence: TGTGCCAGCAGCTTAATAACAGGGGGCACCGGGGAGCTGTTTTTT.

This clone was picked up a small number of times. J is TRBJ1-5 and V is TRBV11-2; D is undetermined. Trimming pared 0 bases from V and 4 bases from J, leaving 10 bases between. The CDR3 spans 15 residues. Germline loops: CDR1 SGHAT, CDR2 FQNNGV. For the CDR3, the DNA is TGTGCCAGCAGCTTAGATAGCAGCCCGAATCAGCCCCAGCATTTT. Its translation is CASSLDSSPNQPQHF.

The chain links TRBV28 to TRBJ1-5, with 10 bases lining up with TRBD1. With 8 bases clipped from V and 7 bases from J, the junction kept 2 bases outside the gene matches. This CDR3 spans 12 amino acids. CDR1 MDHEN and CDR2 SYDVKM come from the germline V gene. CDR3 residues: CASATGGQPQHF. In nucleotides, the CDR3 is TGTGCCAGCGCGACAGGGGGCCAGCCCCAGCATTTT.

The rearrangement joins TRBV18 to TRBJ2-2, with TRBD2 matching 8 bases. Germline V gene sequence: CDR1 KGHSH, CDR2 LQKENI. V lost 0 bases, J lost 5 bases, and 14 bases stayed unmatched. This CDR3 comprises 19 residues. CDR3 in amino acids: CASSPPSSFGGARTGELFF. The CDR3 coding sequence is TGTGCCAGCTCACCACCGTCTTCTTTCGGGGGGGCCAGGACCGGGGAGCTGTTTTTT.

This chain uses TRBV6-5 with TRBJ1-5; 7 bases agree with TRBD1. With V trimmed by 7 bases and J by 2 bases, 2 bases remained unmatched. Germline V CDR1 and CDR2: MNHEY, SVGAGI. The CDR3 consists of 13 residues. The CDR3 here is CASNGQGNQPQHF. CDR3 DNA: TGTGCCAGCAATGGACAGGGCAATCAGCCCCAGCATTTT.

The chain joins TRBV7-9 to TRBJ2-5, with TRBD1 matching 8 bases. There are 14 residues in the CDR3. Germline V gene lookup returns CDR1 SEHNR and CDR2 FQNEAQ (reference sequence). The trim removed 5 bases at V and 3 bases at J, leaving 5 bases unmatched. In nucleotides, the CDR3 is TGTGCCAGCAGCCTGGGACAGGCAAAAGAGACCCAGTACTTC. Its protein is CASSLGQAKETQYF. The variable domain in full, completed from reference TRBV7-9 and TRBJ2-5, reads DTGVSQNPRHKITKRGQNVTFRCDPISEHNRLYWYRQTLGQGPEFLTYFQNEAQLEKSRLLSDRFSAERPKGSFSTLEIQRTEQGDSAMYLCASSLGQAKETQYFGPGTRLLVL.

J is TRBJ1-3 and V is TRBV6-5, with D unresolved. CDR3 size: 11 residues. V shed 8 bases and J shed 4 bases, with 6 bases lying between them. CDR1 and CDR2 from the germline V gene are MNHEY and SVGAGI. The CDR3 DNA is TGTGCCAGCCAACAGGGAAACACCATATATTTT. The encoded protein is CASQQGNTIYF.

This chain uses TRBV5-5 with TRBJ2-5, with TRBD1 matching 7 bases. Germline trimming cut 3 bases from V and 1 base from J; bases unmatched to any gene: 3. Germline CDR1 SGHKS, CDR2 YYEKEE (reference sequence). This CDR3 has 14 amino acids. CDR3 sequence reads: CASSSGTVQETQYF. CDR3 in DNA: TGTGCCAGCAGCTCCGGGACAGTCCAAGAGACCCAGTACTTC.

The V and J genes are TRBV25-1 and TRBJ2-2; possibly TRBD1 for D (5 bases). V lost 3 bases and J 3 bases, leaving 14 bases between the germline ends. Per the germline V gene, CDR1 is MGHDK and CDR2 is SYGVNS. This CDR3 has 16 residues. As DNA, the CDR3 is TGTGCCAGCAGTGATTCCAGCAGGGCTTACACCGGGGAGCTGTTTTTT. It yields the protein CASSDSSRAYTGELFF.

CDR3 nucleotide sequence: TGTGCCAGCAGCCGGGACAGGGGGTTTGTCGGGGAGCTGTTTTTT. This gives the protein CASSRDRGFVGELFF. This sequence joins TRBV6-5 and TRBJ2-2; 11 bases map to TRBD1. This CDR3 contains 15 residues. Germline trimming cut 6 bases from V and 7 bases from J; bases unmatched to any gene: 7. Per germline, CDR1 MNHEY and CDR2 SVGAGI.